This T cell receptor (beta chain) was recovered during a study of cytomegalovirus exposure and HLA in healthy donors. PCR was performed using 60 Vbeta and 13 Jbeta primers. The method was immunoSEQ multiplex PCR; TCRdb's version includes in-frame clones alone and lacks a portion of them. Among nearly 110,000 clones, 65% to 75% were seen once, and the ten largest hold 2.8%. V shed 3 bases, J shed 4 bases, and the junction held 4 bases outside the gene matches. Germline CDR1 GTSNPN, CDR2 SVGIG (reference sequence). This CDR3 has 14 residues. The sequence came from a female donor in good health and CMV-seronegative. V is TRBV30 and J is TRBJ1-5; 9 bases align to TRBD1. The sequencing input was PBMCs. CDR3 nucleotide sequence: TGTGCCTGGAGACCCGGGACAGGGAATCAGCCCCAGCATTTT. Its translation: CAWRPGTGNQPQHF.